The 25 T cell receptor beta chains listed next were all sequenced from one sample in a study of lymphopenia after photon versus proton radiotherapy. Assay used: immunoSEQ multiplex PCR; TCRdb lists only in-frame clones, some missing. Among about 15,000 clones listed, under 90% were seen once. The specimen was peripheral blood, collected from a patient treated with proton-based radiotherapy. These receptors all come from a man in his 70s with pancreatic cancer.

J is TRBJ2-4 and V is TRBV5-6; 9 bases match TRBD1. Germline V gives CDR1 SGHDT, CDR2 YYEEEE. J gave up 8 bases and V 4 bases, and 19 bases lay outside the gene matches. There are 18 residues in the CDR3. The CDR3 protein is CASSPKSLGTGMGYIQYF. Written as DNA, the CDR3 is TGTGCCAGCAGCCCCAAGAGTCTTGGGACAGGGATGGGATACATTCAGTACTTC. The variable domain in full, completed from reference TRBV5-6 and TRBJ2-4, reads DAGVTQSPTHLIKTRGQQVTLRCSPKSGHDTVSWYQQALGQGPQFIFQYYEEEERQRGNFPDRFSGHQFPNYSSELNVNALLLGDSALYLCASSPKSLGTGMGYIQYFGAGTRLSVL.

V gene TRBV6-1 combines with J gene TRBJ2-7; D may be TRBD2 (6 bases). Trimming took off 1 base at V and 2 bases at J, with 12 bases between the two ends. Germline values: CDR1 MNHNS, CDR2 SASEGT. The CDR3 extends over 15 amino acids. As DNA, the CDR3 is TGTGCCAGCAGTGAAGGCCGCGCGGGAACCTACGAGCAGTACTTC. Residues: CASSEGRAGTYEQYF.

V is TRBV5-6 and J is TRBJ2-7; 7 bases agree with TRBD2. Germline V gene lookup returns CDR1 SGHDT and CDR2 YYEEEE. This CDR3 has 14 residues. The V and J ends lost 2 bases and 7 bases, in that order; junction bases with no gene match: 9. Here the CDR3 reads CASSFIGLGREQYF. The CDR3 DNA follows: TGTGCCAGCAGCTTCATCGGCCTCGGGAGGGAGCAGTACTTC.

The V call is TRBV19, the J call TRBJ1-1, with D perhaps TRBD1 (6 bases). Trimming stripped 7 bases from V and 2 bases from J, with 17 bases between. The CDR3 is 15 amino acids. Germline assignment: CDR1 LNHDA and CDR2 SQIVND (reference sequence). The CDR3 loop reads CASTNKGGSNTEAFF. CDR3 in DNA: TGTGCCAGTACTAATAAGGGGGGCAGCAACACTGAAGCTTTCTTT.

The genes are TRBV7-9 and TRBJ1-5, with D possibly being TRBD1 (5 bases). Looked up from germline, CDR1 is SEHNR and CDR2 is FQNEAQ (reference sequence). The CDR3 totals 13 residues. V shed 0 bases and J shed 9 bases, with 9 bases lying between them. The CDR3 loop reads CASSLAGDRPQHF. The CDR3 nucleotides are TGTGCCAGCAGCTTAGCAGGGGATCGGCCCCAGCATTTT. The full variable domain, in which reference TRBV7-9 and TRBJ1-5 provide the parts outside the CDR3, is DTGVSQNPRHKITKRGQNVTFRCDPISEHNRLYWYRQTLGQGPEFLTYFQNEAQLEKSRLLSDRFSAERPKGSFSTLEIQRTEQGDSAMYLCASSLAGDRPQHFGDGTRLSIL.

The V call is TRBV18, the J call TRBJ2-2; 7 bases agree with TRBD1. J was trimmed by 6 bases and V by 4 bases; bases with no gene match: 14. CDR3 length: 17 residues. Germline-derived CDR1 and CDR2 are KGHSH and LQKENI. CDR3 region: CASSLIPGTEEAGELFF. In DNA, the CDR3 is TGTGCCAGCTCACTGATTCCCGGGACAGAGGAAGCCGGGGAGCTGTTTTTT.

DNA for the CDR3: TGTGCCAGCAGCCCTAGTGGGAGTATCCATAGCAATCAGCCCCAGCATTTT. This gives the protein CASSPSGSIHSNQPQHF. The chain recombines TRBV14 with TRBJ1-5, with D unclear. This CDR3 contains 17 residues. Trimming removed 4 bases at V and 0 bases at J, with 16 bases between. Per the germline V gene, CDR1 is SGHDN and CDR2 is FVKESK.

The rearrangement joins TRBV7-8 to TRBJ1-1; D not resolved. The CDR3 runs to 14 residues. Germline V gene sequence: CDR1 SGHVS, CDR2 FQNEAQ. Trimming took 1 base from V and 4 from J, leaving 10 bases between them. CDR3 sequence (DNA): TGTGCCAGCAGCTTAGTACAGCAAACCACTGAAGCTTTCTTT. Its translation is CASSLVQQTTEAFF.

This chain joins TRBV19 and TRBJ1-4; D not certain. The CDR3 contains 12 residues. Germline CDR1 and CDR2: LNHDA and SQIVND (reference sequence). V gave up 5 bases and J gave up 10 bases, with 11 bases separating them. In DNA, the CDR3 is TGTGCCAGTAGTCTAAGCGAAAGAAAACTGTTTTTT. It translates to CASSLSERKLFF.

The V and J genes are TRBV19 and TRBJ2-7; TRBD1 aligns across 7 bases. The germline gives CDR1 LNHDA, CDR2 SQIVND (reference sequence). V was clipped by 3 bases and J by 2 bases; unmatched bases: 7. The CDR3 runs 15 residues. DNA for the CDR3: TGTGCCAGTAGTATCCAGACAGGGCCCACCTACGAGCAGTACTTC. This encodes CASSIQTGPTYEQYF.

The V call is TRBV6-4, the J call TRBJ2-5; perhaps TRBD1 as D (6 bases). This CDR3 has 16 residues. Germline CDR1 MRHNA, CDR2 SNTAGT. Trimming took off 1 base at V and 5 bases at J, with 17 bases between the two ends. CDR3 residues: CASSDFFGGAEETQYF. The DNA of the CDR3 is TGTGCCAGCAGTGACTTCTTTGGGGGCGCGGAGGAGACCCAGTACTTC.

This clone was seen more than once but under ten times. V is TRBV7-3 and J is TRBJ2-5; possible D gene TRBD2, 5 bases. The germline V gene encodes CDR1 SGHTA and CDR2 FQGTGA. The CDR3 consists of 15 residues. The V end was cut by 2 bases, the J end by 7 bases, with 17 bases between. As DNA, the CDR3 is TGTGCCAGCAGCTTAGATGGTAGCGAAGGAGGGACCCAGTACTTC. It codes for CASSLDGSEGGTQYF.

The chain recombines TRBV19 with TRBJ2-7, with 7 positions matching TRBD1. V gave up 6 bases and J gave up 4 bases; unmatched junction bases: 6. The CDR3 totals 13 residues. The germline V gene encodes CDR1 LNHDA and CDR2 SQIVND (reference sequence). This CDR3 reads CASSRDRKYEQYF. DNA for the CDR3: TGTGCCAGTAGCCGGGACAGAAAATACGAGCAGTACTTC.

V usage is TRBV11-3 and J usage is TRBJ1-2; 9 nucleotides line up with TRBD1. From germline, CDR1 is SGHNT and CDR2 YENEEA. The V and J ends lost 5 bases and 4 bases, in that order; junction bases with no gene match: 8. The CDR3 consists of 15 residues. The chain's CDR3 is CASSTRTGAVYGYTF. The CDR3 DNA sequence: TGTGCCAGCAGCACCCGGACAGGGGCGGTCTATGGCTACACCTTC.

This chain uses TRBV28 with TRBJ2-6; the D call may be TRBD1 or TRBD2 (5 bases each). Germline assignment: CDR1 MDHEN and CDR2 SYDVKM. CDR3 size: 18 residues. Trimming pared 6 bases from V and 1 base from J, leaving 19 bases between. DNA of the CDR3: TGTGCCAGCAGCCTCCCGAAGGGACGCCCATCTGGGGCCAACGTCCTGACTTTC. Protein product: CASSLPKGRPSGANVLTF.

The chain employs TRBV5-1 and TRBJ2-5, with unresolved D. CDR3 length: 14 residues. The germline V and J ends were trimmed by 3 bases and 5 bases, with 14 bases remaining between them. The V gene's germline CDR1 is SGHRS and CDR2 YFSETQ. CDR3 nucleotides: TGCGCCAGCAGCTACGGGCCGCAACGGGAGACCCAGTACTTC. The encoded protein is CASSYGPQRETQYF.

This clone was found a few times. This chain uses TRBV12-5 with TRBJ1-3, with D hard to call. V gave up 2 bases and J gave up 3 bases, with 8 bases separating them. This CDR3 region has 14 residues. The germline V gene has CDR1 LGHNT and CDR2 FRNRAP. The CDR3 sequence: CASGLPPDGNTIYF. In DNA form, the CDR3 reads TGTGCTAGTGGTTTGCCCCCCGATGGAAACACCATATATTTT.

This chain joins TRBV30 and TRBJ1-5, with 7 bases fitting TRBD1. The ends lost 5 bases at V and 3 bases at J; junction bases unmatched: 4. The CDR3 has 13 residues. Germline CDR1 GTSNPN, CDR2 SVGIG (reference sequence). CDR3 sequence reads: CAWGQAINQPQHF. The CDR3 nucleotides read TGTGCCTGGGGACAGGCCATCAATCAGCCCCAGCATTTT.

This clone was detected only once. The rearrangement uses TRBV27 and TRBJ2-1, with TRBD1 as a possible D gene (6 bases). The CDR3 is 14 residues long. CDR1 is MNHEY and CDR2 is SMNVEV in the germline V gene (reference sequence). The ends were cut back, 2 bases at V and 8 bases at J, with 13 bases in the middle. DNA of the CDR3: TGTGCCAGCAGTTTAAGGACAGCTTGGGATGAGCAGTTCTTC. It yields the protein CASSLRTAWDEQFF.

About this clone: Other DNA sequences in this specimen translate into the identical CDR3. V usage is TRBV7-9 and J usage is TRBJ1-4; D is unclear. Germline V gene data show CDR1 as SEHNR and CDR2 as FQNEAQ (reference sequence). V shed 1 base and J shed 5 bases, with 5 bases lying between them. This CDR3 is built from 13 residues. The chain's CDR3 is CASSLGPNEKLFF. The CDR3, as DNA: TGTGCCAGCAGCTTAGGCCCGAATGAAAAACTGTTTTTT.

The chain couples TRBV5-6 to TRBJ1-5, with 8 bases that match TRBD1. The V gene end was trimmed by 0 bases and the J gene end by 1 base; junction bases not matched to a gene: 0. Germline values: CDR1 SGHDT, CDR2 YYEEEE. CDR3 length equals 15 residues. Here the CDR3 reads CASSLAGGSNQPQHF. In nucleotides, the CDR3 is TGTGCCAGCAGCTTGGCAGGGGGCAGCAATCAGCCCCAGCATTTT.

The chain uses TRBV5-4 and TRBJ2-2; the D gene is possibly TRBD1 (5 bases). Germline lookup yields CDR1 SGHNT and CDR2 YYREEE (reference sequence). The CDR3 loop spans 15 amino acids. V was cut by 4 bases and J by 2 bases, with 12 bases left in between. The CDR3 nucleotides read TGTGCCAGCAGCCTGGATCAGGGAAACACCGGGGAGCTGTTTTTT. It encodes CASSLDQGNTGELFF.

The chain combines TRBV19 with TRBJ1-2, with TRBD1 as a possible D gene (5 bases). The CDR3 totals 14 residues. Per germline, CDR1 LNHDA and CDR2 SQIVND (reference sequence). Trimming removed 3 bases at V and 4 bases at J, with 12 bases between. CDR3 sequence (DNA): TGTGCCAGTAGTATGTGGGGCTTCAGCTATGGCTACACCTTC. Translating it yields CASSMWGFSYGYTF. Looking up the rest from reference TRBV19 and TRBJ1-2 gives the full variable domain: DGGITQSPKYLFRKEGQNVTLSCEQNLNHDAMYWYRQDPGQGLRLIYYSQIVNDFQKGDIAEGYSVSREKKESFPLTVTSAQKNPTAFYLCASSMWGFSYGYTFGSGTRLTVV.

The chain recombines TRBV2 with TRBJ1-1, with D unresolved. Looked up from germline, CDR1 is SNHLY and CDR2 is FYNNEI. V lost 3 bases, J lost 1 base, and 9 bases lay in between. The CDR3 contains 14 residues. The CDR3 nucleotides read TGTGCCAGCAGTGACGGCAGGACGAACACTGAAGCTTTCTTT. Residues: CASSDGRTNTEAFF. Looking up the rest from reference TRBV2 and TRBJ1-1 gives the full variable domain: EPEVTQTPSHQVTQMGQEVILRCVPISNHLYFYWYRQILGQKVEFLVSFYNNEISEKSEIFDDQFSVERPDGSNFTLKIRSTKLEDSAMYFCASSDGRTNTEAFFGQGTRLTVV.

The V and J genes are TRBV5-1 and TRBJ2-7, with a weak D call TRBD1 (6 bases). V was trimmed by 4 bases and J by 1 base, leaving 15 bases between them. Germline CDR1 is SGHRS and CDR2 is YFSETQ. The CDR3 consists of 15 residues. The CDR3 DNA reads as TGCGCCAGCAGCCACCTGGACAGTGAGTCCTACGAGCAGTACTTC. This codes for CASSHLDSESYEQYF.